This T cell receptor beta chain comes out of a study of early T cells in non-severe SARS-CoV-2 infection. Across the study: It was bulk RNA from unsorted whole blood that was sequenced, and the chains were unpaired.

Germline-derived CDR1 and CDR2 are SEHNR and FQNEAQ (reference sequence). Losses at the gene ends were 5 bases for V and 5 bases for J; bases not matched to a gene: 8. The CDR3 is 15 amino acids. Attached unique molecular identifiers marked individual cDNA molecules. Each CDR3 protein is one row after TCRdb ran MiXCR on the 5' RACE reads. The repertoire holds tens of thousands of distinct CDR3 sequences, with about 11% as singletons. The V call is TRBV7-9, the J call TRBJ2-7, with TRBD2 identical over 11 bases. Specimen: whole blood. This clonotype originated in an adult who was a healthcare worker with PCR-confirmed SARS-CoV-2 infection or an uninfected control (not recorded which). Here the CDR3 reads CASSRIAGGVDEQYF. The DNA of the CDR3 is TGTGCCAGCAGCCGAATAGCGGGAGGGGTCGACGAGCAGTACTTC.